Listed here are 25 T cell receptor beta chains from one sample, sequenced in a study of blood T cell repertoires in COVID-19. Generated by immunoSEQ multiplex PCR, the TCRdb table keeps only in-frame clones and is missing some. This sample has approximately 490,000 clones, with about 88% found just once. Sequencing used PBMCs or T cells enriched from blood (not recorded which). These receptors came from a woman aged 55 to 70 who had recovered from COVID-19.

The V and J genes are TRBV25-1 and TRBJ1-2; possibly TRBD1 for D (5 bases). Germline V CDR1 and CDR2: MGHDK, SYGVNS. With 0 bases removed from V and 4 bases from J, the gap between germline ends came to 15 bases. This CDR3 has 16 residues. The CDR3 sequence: CASSEYGQGRGYGYTF. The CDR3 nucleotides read TGTGCCAGCAGTGAATATGGGCAGGGAAGGGGCTATGGCTACACCTTC.

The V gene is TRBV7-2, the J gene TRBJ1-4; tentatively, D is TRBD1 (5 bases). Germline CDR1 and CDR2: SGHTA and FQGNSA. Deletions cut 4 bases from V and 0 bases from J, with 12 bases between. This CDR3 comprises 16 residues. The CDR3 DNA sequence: TGTGCCAGCAGCTGGCGGGGGGGGGCAACTAATGAAAAACTGTTTTTT. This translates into CASSWRGGATNEKLFF.

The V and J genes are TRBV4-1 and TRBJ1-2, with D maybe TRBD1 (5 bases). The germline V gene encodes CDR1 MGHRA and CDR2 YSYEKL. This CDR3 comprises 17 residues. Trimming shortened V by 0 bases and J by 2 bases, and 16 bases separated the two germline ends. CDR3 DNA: TGCGCCAGCAGCCAAGATAAGGGGAGGGGTGGGAACTATGGCTACACCTTC. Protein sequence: CASSQDKGRGGNYGYTF.

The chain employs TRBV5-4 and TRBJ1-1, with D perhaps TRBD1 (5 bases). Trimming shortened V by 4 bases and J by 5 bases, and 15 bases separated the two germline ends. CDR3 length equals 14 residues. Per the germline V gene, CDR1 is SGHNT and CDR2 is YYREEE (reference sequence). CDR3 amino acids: CASSARDSRTEAFF. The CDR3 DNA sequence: TGTGCCAGCAGCGCCCGGGACTCGAGGACTGAAGCTTTCTTT.

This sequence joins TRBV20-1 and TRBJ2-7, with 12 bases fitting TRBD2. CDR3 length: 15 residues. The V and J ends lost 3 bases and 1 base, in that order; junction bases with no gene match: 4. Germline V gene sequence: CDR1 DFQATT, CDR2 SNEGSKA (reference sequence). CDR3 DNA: TGCAGTGCTAGTAAGGGACTAGCGGGTTCCTACGAGCAGTACTTC. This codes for CSASKGLAGSYEQYF.

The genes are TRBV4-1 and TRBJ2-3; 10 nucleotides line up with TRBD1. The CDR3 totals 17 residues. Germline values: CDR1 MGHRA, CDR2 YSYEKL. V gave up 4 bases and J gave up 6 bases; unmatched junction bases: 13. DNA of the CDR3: TGCGCCAGCAGCCTAGGGCGGGACAGGGGTTTTTGGGATACGCAGTATTTT. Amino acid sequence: CASSLGRDRGFWDTQYF.

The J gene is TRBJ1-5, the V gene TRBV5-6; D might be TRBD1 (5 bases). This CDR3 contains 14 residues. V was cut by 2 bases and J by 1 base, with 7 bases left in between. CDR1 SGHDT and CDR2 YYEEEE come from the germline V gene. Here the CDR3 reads CASSFYRSNQPQHF. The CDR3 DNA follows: TGTGCCAGCAGCTTCTACAGGAGCAATCAGCCCCAGCATTTT.

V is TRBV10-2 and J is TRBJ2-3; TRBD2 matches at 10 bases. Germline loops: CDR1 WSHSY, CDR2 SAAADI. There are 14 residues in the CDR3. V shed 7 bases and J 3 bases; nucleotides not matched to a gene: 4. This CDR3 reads CASKASGGTDTQYF. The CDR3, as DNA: TGCGCCAGCAAGGCTAGCGGGGGAACAGATACGCAGTATTTT.

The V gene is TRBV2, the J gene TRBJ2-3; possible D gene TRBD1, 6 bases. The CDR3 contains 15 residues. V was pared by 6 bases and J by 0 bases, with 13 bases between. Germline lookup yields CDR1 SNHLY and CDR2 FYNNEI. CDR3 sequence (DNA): TGTGCCAGCAGCGGACAGACTACTAGCACAGATACGCAGTATTTT. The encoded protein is CASSGQTTSTDTQYF.

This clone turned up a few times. The DNA of the CDR3 is TGCGCCAGCAGCTTTGTTATGGCGGGAGACACTGAAGCTTTCTTT. Its translation: CASSFVMAGDTEAFF. This chain joins TRBV5-1 and TRBJ1-1, with D uncertain. V was clipped by 2 bases and J by 3 bases, with 14 bases between them. CDR3 length equals 15 residues. Germline lookup yields CDR1 SGHRS and CDR2 YFSETQ.

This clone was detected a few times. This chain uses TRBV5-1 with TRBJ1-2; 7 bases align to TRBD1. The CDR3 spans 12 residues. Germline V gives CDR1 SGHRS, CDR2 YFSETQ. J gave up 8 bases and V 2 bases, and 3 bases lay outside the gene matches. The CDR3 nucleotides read TGCGCCAGCAGCTTTACAGGGGAGGGCTACACCTTC. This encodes CASSFTGEGYTF.

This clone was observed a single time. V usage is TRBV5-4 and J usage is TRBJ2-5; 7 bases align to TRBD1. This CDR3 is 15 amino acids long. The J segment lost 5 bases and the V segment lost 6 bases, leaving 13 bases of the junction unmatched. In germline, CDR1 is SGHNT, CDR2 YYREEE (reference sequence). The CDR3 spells CASTQISRGLETQYF. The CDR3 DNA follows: TGTGCCAGCACCCAGATTAGTAGGGGGCTCGAGACCCAGTACTTC.

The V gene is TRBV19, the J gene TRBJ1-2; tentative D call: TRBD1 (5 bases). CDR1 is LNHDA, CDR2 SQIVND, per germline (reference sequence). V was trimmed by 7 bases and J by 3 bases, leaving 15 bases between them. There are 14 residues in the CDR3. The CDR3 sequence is CASNTAGSDYGYTF. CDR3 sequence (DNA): TGTGCCAGTAACACCGCAGGGTCGGACTATGGCTACACCTTC.

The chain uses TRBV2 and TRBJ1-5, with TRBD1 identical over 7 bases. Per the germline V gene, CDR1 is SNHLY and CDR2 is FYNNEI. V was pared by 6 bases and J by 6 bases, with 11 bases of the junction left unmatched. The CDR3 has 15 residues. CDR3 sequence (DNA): TGTGCCAGCAGCCTGGACAGGCCGGCGGGTCAGCCCCAGCATTTT. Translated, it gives CASSLDRPAGQPQHF.

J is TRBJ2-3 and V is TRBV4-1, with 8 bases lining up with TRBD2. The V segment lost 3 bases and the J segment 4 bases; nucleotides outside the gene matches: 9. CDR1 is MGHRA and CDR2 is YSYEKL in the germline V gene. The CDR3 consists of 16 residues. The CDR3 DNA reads TGCGCCAGCAGCCACATTTTAGCGGGGTTCGCAGATACGCAGTATTTT. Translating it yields CASSHILAGFADTQYF.

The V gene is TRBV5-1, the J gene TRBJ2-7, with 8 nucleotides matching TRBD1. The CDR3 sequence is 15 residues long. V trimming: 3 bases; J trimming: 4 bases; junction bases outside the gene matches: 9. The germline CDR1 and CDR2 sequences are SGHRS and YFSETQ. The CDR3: CASSSGKTGEYEQYF. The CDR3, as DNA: TGCGCCAGCAGCTCGGGGAAGACAGGGGAATACGAGCAGTACTTC. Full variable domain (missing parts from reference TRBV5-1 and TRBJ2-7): KAGVTQTPRYLIKTRGQQVTLSCSPISGHRSVSWYQQTPGQGLQFLFEYFSETQRNKGNFPGRFSGRQFSNSRSEMNVSTLELGDSALYLCASSSGKTGEYEQYFGPGTRLTVT.

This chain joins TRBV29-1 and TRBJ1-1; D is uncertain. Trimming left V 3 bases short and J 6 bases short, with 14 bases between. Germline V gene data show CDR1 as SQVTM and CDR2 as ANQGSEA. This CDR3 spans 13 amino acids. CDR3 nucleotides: TGCAGCGTTGACCCTACCTTGGGCCCTGAAGCTTTCTTT. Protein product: CSVDPTLGPEAFF.

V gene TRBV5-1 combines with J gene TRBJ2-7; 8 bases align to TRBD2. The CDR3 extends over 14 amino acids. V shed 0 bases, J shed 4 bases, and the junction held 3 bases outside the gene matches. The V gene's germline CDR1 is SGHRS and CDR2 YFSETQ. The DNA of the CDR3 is TGCGCCAGCAGCTTGGCGGGGGGGCCGTACGAGCAGTACTTC. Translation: CASSLAGGPYEQYF.

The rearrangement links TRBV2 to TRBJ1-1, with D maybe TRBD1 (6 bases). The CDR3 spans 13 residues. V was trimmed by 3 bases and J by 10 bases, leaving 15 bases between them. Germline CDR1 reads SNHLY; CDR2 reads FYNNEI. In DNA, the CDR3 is TGTGCCAGCAGTGACAGGGGAGCCGTGGGAGCTTTCTTT. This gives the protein CASSDRGAVGAFF.

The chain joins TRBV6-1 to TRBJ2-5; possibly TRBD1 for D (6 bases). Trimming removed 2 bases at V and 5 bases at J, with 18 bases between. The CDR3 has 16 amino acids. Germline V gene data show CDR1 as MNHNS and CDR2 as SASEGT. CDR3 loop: CASSEYHRWGQETQYF. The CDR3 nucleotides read TGTGCCAGCAGTGAATATCATAGGTGGGGGCAGGAGACCCAGTACTTC.

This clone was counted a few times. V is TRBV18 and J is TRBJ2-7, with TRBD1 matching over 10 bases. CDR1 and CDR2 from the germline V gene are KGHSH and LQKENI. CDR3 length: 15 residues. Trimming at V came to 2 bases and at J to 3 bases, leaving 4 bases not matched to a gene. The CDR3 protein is CASSPGTGAGYEQYV. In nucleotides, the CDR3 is TGTGCCAGCTCACCAGGGACAGGGGCAGGCTACGAGCAGTACGTC.

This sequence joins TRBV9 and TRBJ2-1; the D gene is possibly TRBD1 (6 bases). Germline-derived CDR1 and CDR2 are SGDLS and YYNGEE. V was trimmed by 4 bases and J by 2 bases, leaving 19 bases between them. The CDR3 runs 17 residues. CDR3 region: CASSILPTGTTYNEQFF. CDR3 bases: TGTGCCAGCAGCATCCTCCCGACCGGGACAACCTACAATGAGCAGTTCTTC.

The CDR3 spells CASSPPVGSTGELFF. The DNA of the CDR3 is TGTGCCAGCTCACCACCTGTTGGCTCAACCGGGGAGCTGTTTTTT. J is TRBJ2-2 and V is TRBV18; D gene uncertain. Germline V gene data show CDR1 as KGHSH and CDR2 as LQKENI. The CDR3 is made up of 15 amino acids. Trimming took 0 bases from V and 5 from J, leaving 10 bases between them.

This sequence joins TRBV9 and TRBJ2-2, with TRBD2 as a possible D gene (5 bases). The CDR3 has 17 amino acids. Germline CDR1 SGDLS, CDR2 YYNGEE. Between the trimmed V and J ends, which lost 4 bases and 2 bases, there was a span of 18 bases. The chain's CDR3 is CASSPRTHTSNTGELFF. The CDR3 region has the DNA TGTGCCAGCAGCCCCCGGACTCACACTTCTAACACCGGGGAGCTGTTTTTT.

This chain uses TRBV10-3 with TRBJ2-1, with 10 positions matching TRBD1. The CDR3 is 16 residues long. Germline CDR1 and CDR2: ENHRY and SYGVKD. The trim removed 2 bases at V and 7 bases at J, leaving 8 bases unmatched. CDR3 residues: CAISEPWDRGVNEQFF. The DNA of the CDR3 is TGTGCCATCAGTGAGCCGTGGGACAGGGGAGTGAATGAGCAGTTCTTC.